Following are 17 T cell receptor beta chains from one sample sequenced in a study of T cell repertoires in cytomegalovirus infection. TCRdb fed the reads into MiXCR, producing one record per CDR3 protein. The table includes about 47,000 distinct CDR3 sequences, around 20% detected once. Their target antigens are unknown. Sample: CD8+ T cells from cultured PBMCs, taken from culture after CMV antigen stimulation. These receptor sequences come from a human donor in good health (CMV status not recorded). Some clones in this sample may be carry-over from other donors' samples.

There are many counts of this clonotype. The V call is TRBV5-5, the J call TRBJ2-3, with 10 bases lining up with TRBD1. Unmatched junction bases numbered 6, after V lost 3 bases and J lost 2 bases. This CDR3 region has 16 residues. From germline, CDR1 is SGHKS and CDR2 YYEKEE (reference sequence). CDR3 loop: CASSWDRGQLTDTQYF. In nucleotides, the CDR3 is TGTGCCAGCAGCTGGGACAGGGGACAACTCACAGATACGCAGTATTTT.

The chain joins TRBV7-9 to TRBJ2-2; D assignment may be TRBD1 or TRBD2 (5 bases each). Germline CDR1 reads SEHNR; CDR2 reads FQNEAQ (reference sequence). The CDR3 spans 17 residues. Trimming took off 2 bases at V and 4 bases at J, with 17 bases between the two ends. Written as DNA, the CDR3 is TGTGCCAGCAGCTTACCGAGAGGGGAAAAGGGCACCGGGGAGCTGTTTTTT. Its protein is CASSLPRGEKGTGELFF.

The sample holds a few counts of this clonotype. CDR3 nucleotide sequence: TGTGCCTGGAGTCCTATCCGGGACCGCGGGAGCAATCAGCCCCAGCATTTT. This gives the protein CAWSPIRDRGSNQPQHF. The chain links TRBV30 to TRBJ1-5, with TRBD1 as a possible D gene (5 bases). The CDR3 consists of 17 residues. V shed 2 bases and J shed 1 base, with 18 bases lying between them. Germline V CDR1 and CDR2: GTSNPN, SVGIG (reference sequence).

V gene TRBV7-8 combines with J gene TRBJ2-3; D remains unclear. This CDR3 has 12 residues. Germline CDR1 reads SGHVS; CDR2 reads FQNEAQ. Trimming pared 8 bases from V and 0 bases from J, leaving 6 bases between. CDR3 nucleotide sequence: TGTGCCAGCGGCCCTAGCACAGATACGCAGTATTTT. Protein: CASGPSTDTQYF.

This clonotype was seen more than once but under ten times. The V gene is TRBV19, the J gene TRBJ1-1; D not resolved. The germline CDR1 and CDR2 sequences are LNHDA and SQIVND (reference sequence). The CDR3 totals 11 residues. The V and J ends lost 1 base and 4 bases respectively, with 1 base between them. The CDR3 protein is CASSIATEAFF. CDR3 DNA sequence: TGTGCCAGTAGTATAGCCACTGAAGCTTTCTTT. Supplemented by reference TRBV19 and TRBJ1-1, the full variable domain reads DGGITQSPKYLFRKEGQNVTLSCEQNLNHDAMYWYRQDPGQGLRLIYYSQIVNDFQKGDIAEGYSVSREKKESFPLTVTSAQKNPTAFYLCASSIATEAFFGQGTRLTVV.

The V gene is TRBV12-3 or TRBV12-4, the J gene TRBJ2-7; possible D gene TRBD1, 6 bases. The CDR3 totals 14 residues. V shed 2 bases and J shed 5 bases, with 13 bases lying between them. CDR3 bases: TGTGCCAGCAGTTTACGGACAGTATTCCACGAGCAGTACTTC. Encoded protein: CASSLRTVFHEQYF.

This clonotype was counted a few times. V and J are TRBV7-8 and TRBJ1-2; unclear D gene. The V gene's germline CDR1 is SGHVS and CDR2 FQNEAQ. V was pared by 1 base and J by 3 bases, with 6 bases between. The CDR3 has 13 amino acids. CDR3 in amino acids: CASSLGADYGYTF. The CDR3 nucleotides read TGTGCCAGCAGCTTAGGAGCAGACTATGGCTACACCTTC.

This clonotype was seen a handful of times. The J gene is TRBJ1-5, the V gene TRBV7-6, with D hard to call. In germline, CDR1 is SGHVS, CDR2 FNYEAQ. The V and J ends lost 4 bases and 5 bases respectively, with 9 bases between them. The CDR3 consists of 13 residues. The CDR3: CASSSYPDQPQHF. CDR3 in DNA: TGTGCCAGCAGCTCTTATCCGGATCAGCCCCAGCATTTT.

This clonotype was found a few times. The chain recombines TRBV11-3 with TRBJ1-1; D call uncertain. The CDR3 has 13 residues. V shed 8 bases and J shed 1 base, with 11 bases lying between them. In germline, CDR1 is SGHNT, CDR2 YENEEA. The CDR3 sequence is CASGAAENTEAFF. The CDR3 coding sequence is TGTGCCAGCGGCGCGGCAGAGAACACTGAAGCTTTCTTT.

The V and J genes are TRBV7-9 and TRBJ2-3; tentative D call: TRBD1 (5 bases). Germline V gives CDR1 SEHNR, CDR2 FQNEAQ (reference sequence). Trimming took 1 base from V and 6 from J, leaving 23 bases between them. This CDR3 spans 18 amino acids. The CDR3 DNA sequence: TGTGCCAGCAGCTTAGATCTGAGGACACCTTCCTTTGGGGATACGCAGTATTTT. Its protein is CASSLDLRTPSFGDTQYF.

This clonotype was seen more than once but under ten times. The chain is built from TRBV7-9 and TRBJ2-1; D is unclear. Germline CDR1 reads SEHNR; CDR2 reads FQNEAQ (reference sequence). The CDR3 runs to 12 residues. Trimming cost V 3 bases and J 7 bases, with 7 bases left between them. The CDR3: CASSFERNEQFF. CDR3 bases: TGTGCCAGCAGCTTCGAACGGAATGAGCAGTTCTTC.

V usage is TRBV5-4 and J usage is TRBJ2-1, with D possibly being TRBD2 (7 bases). Germline CDR1 reads SGHNT; CDR2 reads YYREEE (reference sequence). The CDR3 contains 15 residues. The V and J ends lost 0 bases and 10 bases respectively, with 17 bases between them. Here the CDR3 reads CASSLGGGPVWEQFF. As DNA, the CDR3 is TGTGCCAGCAGCTTGGGGGGGGGCCCGGTCTGGGAGCAGTTCTTC.

The J gene is TRBJ1-5, the V gene TRBV12-3 or TRBV12-4, with D tentatively TRBD1 (6 bases). V shed 3 bases and J shed 6 bases, with 9 bases lying between them. CDR3 length equals 13 residues. The CDR3 region is CASSFSGAQPQHF. The CDR3 coding sequence is TGTGCCAGCAGTTTCTCGGGGGCTCAGCCCCAGCATTTT.

This chain connects TRBV5-5 to TRBJ1-5, with 8 bases matching TRBD1. V was clipped by 4 bases and J by 0 bases; unmatched bases: 3. From germline, CDR1 is SGHKS and CDR2 YYEKEE (reference sequence). This CDR3 spans 15 amino acids. The DNA of the CDR3 is TGTGCCAGCAGCGAGACAGGGGTTAGCAATCAGCCCCAGCATTTT. This codes for CASSETGVSNQPQHF.

This clonotype came up a few times. The rearrangement uses TRBV20-1 and TRBJ1-1; the D is unclear. The CDR3 runs to 13 residues. Germline CDR1 and CDR2: DFQATT and SNEGSKA (reference sequence). Trimming left V 6 bases short and J 0 bases short, with 11 bases between. The CDR3 nucleotides read TGCAGTGCCACAGACCAGATGAACACTGAAGCTTTCTTT. Translating it yields CSATDQMNTEAFF.

The chain is built from TRBV7-2 and TRBJ2-7; D may correspond to TRBD1 or TRBD2 (5 bases each). In germline, CDR1 is SGHTA, CDR2 FQGNSA. CDR3 length: 16 residues. The V and J ends lost 4 bases and 2 bases respectively, with 18 bases between them. The CDR3 loop reads CASSSSPGAATYEQYF. CDR3 nucleotide sequence: TGTGCCAGCAGCTCATCCCCCGGGGCAGCTACCTACGAGCAGTACTTC.

This clonotype was seen only a few times. The J gene is TRBJ2-3, the V gene TRBV27; D is undetermined. Trimming pared 10 bases from V and 7 bases from J, leaving 9 bases between. The CDR3 contains 10 residues. Germline CDR1 and CDR2: MNHEY and SMNVEV (reference sequence). DNA for the CDR3: TGTGCCACCGGGCAGCATACGCAGTATTTT. Amino acids: CATGQHTQYF.